The clone carrying this T cell receptor (beta chain) was observed at least ten times. Its antigen is currently unknown. Trimming cost V 5 bases and J 5 bases, with 12 bases left between them. CDR3 length equals 13 residues. Germline loops: CDR1 SGHAT, CDR2 FQNNGV. These data come from a study of T cells in Graves' hyperthyroidism and ophthalmopathy. Study findings and constraints: The majority of expanded thyroid clonotypes above 0.001 also appeared in blood. The model anticipated ophthalmopathy a median around 6 months pre-onset.

Researchers amplified the TCR beta CDR3 regions from RNA transcripts. The HTBI primer set served for first-round RT-PCR of the TCR CDR3. TCRdb reprocessed the multiplex PCR reads via MiXCR and lists one record per CDR3 protein. The data hold 350,000 or so distinct CDR3 sequences, with roughly 18% observed a single time. It was uncontrolled infection, other autoimmune disease, pregnancy or lactation that excluded patients. Sequencing was carried out using blood. The chain is built from TRBV11-2 and TRBJ2-5; no definite D call. The sequence was collected from a woman aged 40 to 50 with Graves' ophthalmopathy. The CDR3 DNA reads as TGTGCCAGCAGCCGCTGGGTGTGGGAGACCCAGTACTTC. Protein sequence: CASSRWVWETQYF. Combining the CDR3 with reference TRBV11-2 and TRBJ2-5 gives the whole variable domain EAGVAQSPRYKIIEKRQSVAFWCNPISGHATLYWYQQILGQGPKLLIQFQNNGVVDDSQLPKDRFSAERLKGVDSTLKIQPAKLEDSAVYLCASSRWVWETQYFGPGTRLLVL.